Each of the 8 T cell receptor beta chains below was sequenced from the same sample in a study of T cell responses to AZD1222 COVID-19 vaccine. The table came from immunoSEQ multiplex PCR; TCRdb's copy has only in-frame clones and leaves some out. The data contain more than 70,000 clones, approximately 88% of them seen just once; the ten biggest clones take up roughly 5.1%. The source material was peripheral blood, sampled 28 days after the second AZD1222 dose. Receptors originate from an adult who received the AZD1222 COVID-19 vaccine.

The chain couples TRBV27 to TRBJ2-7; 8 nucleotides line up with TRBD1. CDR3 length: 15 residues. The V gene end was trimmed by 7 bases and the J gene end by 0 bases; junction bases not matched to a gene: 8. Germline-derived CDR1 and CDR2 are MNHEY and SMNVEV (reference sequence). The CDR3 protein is CASNTRTGSSYEQYF. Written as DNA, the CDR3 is TGTGCCAGCAATACAAGGACAGGGAGCTCCTACGAGCAGTACTTC.

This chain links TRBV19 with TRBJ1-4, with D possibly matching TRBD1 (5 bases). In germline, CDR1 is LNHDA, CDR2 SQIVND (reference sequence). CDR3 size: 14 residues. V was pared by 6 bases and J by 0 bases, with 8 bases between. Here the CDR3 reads CASSTGATNEKLFF. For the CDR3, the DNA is TGTGCCAGTAGCACAGGTGCAACTAATGAAAAACTGTTTTTT.

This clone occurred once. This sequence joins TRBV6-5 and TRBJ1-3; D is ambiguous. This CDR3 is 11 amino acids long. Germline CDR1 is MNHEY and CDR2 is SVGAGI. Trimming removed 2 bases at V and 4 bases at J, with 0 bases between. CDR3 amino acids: CASSYGNTIYF. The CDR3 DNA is TGTGCCAGCAGTTACGGAAACACCATATATTTT.

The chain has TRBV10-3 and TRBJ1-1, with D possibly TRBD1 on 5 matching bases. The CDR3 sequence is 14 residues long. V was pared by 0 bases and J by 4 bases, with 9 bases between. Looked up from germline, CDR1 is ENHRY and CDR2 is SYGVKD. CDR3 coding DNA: TGTGCCATCAGTGAGTCAGGGGTTGGCACTGAAGCTTTCTTT. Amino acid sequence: CAISESGVGTEAFF.

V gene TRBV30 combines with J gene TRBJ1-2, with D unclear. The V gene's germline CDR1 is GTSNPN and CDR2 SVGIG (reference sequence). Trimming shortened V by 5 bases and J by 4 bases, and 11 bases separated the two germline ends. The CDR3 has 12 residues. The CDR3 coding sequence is TGTGCCTGGGCTGGGGATGGCTATGGCTACACCTTC. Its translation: CAWAGDGYGYTF.

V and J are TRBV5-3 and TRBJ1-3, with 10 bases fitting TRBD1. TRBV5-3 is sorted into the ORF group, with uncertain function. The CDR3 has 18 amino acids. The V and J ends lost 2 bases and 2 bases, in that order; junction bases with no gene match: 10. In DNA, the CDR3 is TGTGCCAGAAGCTTTACCCGGGACAGGGGCGTAACTGGAAACACCATATATTTT. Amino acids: CARSFTRDRGVTGNTIYF.

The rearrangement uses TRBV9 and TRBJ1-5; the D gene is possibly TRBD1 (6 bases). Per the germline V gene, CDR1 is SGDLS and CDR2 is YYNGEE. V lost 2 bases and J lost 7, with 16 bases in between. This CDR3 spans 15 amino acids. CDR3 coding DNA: TGTGCCAGCAGCGTCTCTACAGATCAGGGGCAGCCCCAGCATTTT. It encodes CASSVSTDQGQPQHF.

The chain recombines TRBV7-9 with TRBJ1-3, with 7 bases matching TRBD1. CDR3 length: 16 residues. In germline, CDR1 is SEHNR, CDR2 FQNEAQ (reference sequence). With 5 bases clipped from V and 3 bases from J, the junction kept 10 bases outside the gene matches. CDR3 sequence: CASSGGGRGLGNTIYF. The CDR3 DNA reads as TGTGCCAGCAGCGGAGGGGGCAGGGGACTTGGAAACACCATATATTTT.